This T cell receptor (beta chain) was profiled in a study of neoadjuvant anti-PD-1 for oral cavity cancer. Background on the study: Nivolumab at 3 mg/kg was mostly given biweekly, three to four doses, pre-surgery. Findings and limits, study-wide: With a few patients per group, TCR findings need larger cohorts.

Method: immunoSEQ multiplex PCR; TCRdb's copy keeps in-frame clones and lacks some. Of 14,000 or so clones in the sample, about 59% were seen once. Between the trimmed V and J ends, which lost 3 bases and 3 bases, there was a span of 12 bases. The CDR3 extends over 14 amino acids. Germline lookup yields CDR1 SGHDN and CDR2 FVKESK. A remark on this clone: Its antigen is unidentified.

These oral cavity squamous cell carcinomas were HPV-negative and locally advanced. PBMCs were not maintained or expanded in culture before analysis. The source is a person aged 35-80 years with oral cavity squamous cell carcinoma. The rearrangement joins TRBV14 to TRBJ2-7; D not resolved. Sample: PBMCs, taken before nivolumab (anti-PD-1) treatment. This CDR3 is CASSHPWYSYEQYF. Written as DNA, the CDR3 is TGTGCCAGCAGCCACCCTTGGTACAGCTACGAGCAGTACTTC.